The 29 T cell receptor beta chains in this list originate from one sample, sequenced in a study of CD8+ T cells in alopecia areata. Following extraction, RNA underwent reverse transcription to cDNA, which served as the sequencing template. Sequencing used immunoSEQ multiplex PCR; TCRdb keeps in-frame clones, though not all of them. The table lists some 170,000 clones, approximately 59% of them singletons, with 16% in the top ten. Sample treatment: oral pan-JAK inhibitor, 5-10 mg twice daily. The sequences come from CD4+ T cells sorted from blood, collected at approximately week 56, from a patient treated with tofacitinib. Receptors were obtained from a human donor with alopecia areata.

Of note for this clone: This sequence may be a read error, since a much larger clone differs from it by one base. V gene TRBV2 combines with J gene TRBJ2-7; 7 nucleotides align to TRBD1. Trimming at V came to 4 bases and at J to 0 bases, leaving 0 bases not matched to a gene. Per germline, CDR1 SNHLY and CDR2 FYNNEI. There are 13 residues in the CDR3. DNA of the CDR3: TGTGCCAGCAGTGGGGACAGCTCCTACGAGCAGTACTTC. This encodes CASSGDSSYEQYF.

This clone was seen a handful of times. The gene calls are TRBV10-3 and TRBJ2-7, with TRBD1 identical over 10 bases. Germline V gives CDR1 ENHRY, CDR2 SYGVKD. With V trimmed by 0 bases and J by 5 bases, 7 bases remained unmatched. The CDR3 contains 16 residues. The CDR3 spells CAISESAGTGAHEQYF. The DNA for the CDR3 is TGTGCCATCAGTGAGTCGGCCGGGACAGGGGCACACGAGCAGTACTTC.

The chain's CDR3 is CASSRRTSGLTDTQYF. The CDR3 coding sequence is TGTGCCAGCAGTAGACGGACTAGCGGATTGACAGATACGCAGTATTTT. The chain joins TRBV25-1 to TRBJ2-3, with TRBD2 matching over 10 bases. V was clipped by 5 bases and J by 3 bases; unmatched bases: 8. The length of the CDR3 is 16 residues. Germline loops: CDR1 MGHDK, CDR2 SYGVNS.

The rearrangement joins TRBV7-9 to TRBJ2-7; D gene ambiguous. The germline CDR1 and CDR2 sequences are SEHNR and FQNEAQ (reference sequence). The CDR3 is 11 amino acids. V was clipped by 5 bases and J by 7 bases, with 9 bases between them. CDR3 in amino acids: CASSASREQYF. CDR3 sequence (DNA): TGTGCCAGCAGCGCAAGCCGAGAGCAGTACTTC.

The V call is TRBV30, the J call TRBJ1-2; D gene ambiguous. Deletions cut 0 bases from V and 4 bases from J, with 6 bases between. Germline V gene lookup returns CDR1 GTSNPN and CDR2 SVGIG (reference sequence). The CDR3 contains 12 residues. CDR3 amino acids: CAWSVGAYGYTF. The CDR3 region has the DNA TGTGCCTGGAGTGTAGGTGCCTATGGCTACACCTTC.

CDR3 DNA: TGCGCCAGCAGCCAACCTACCGGCGGCAGTAAAGAGACCCAGTACTTC. This gives the protein CASSQPTGGSKETQYF. The chain uses TRBV4-1 and TRBJ2-5; D remains unclear. The V end lost 2 bases, the J end lost 3 bases, and 16 bases lay between the germline ends. There are 16 residues in the CDR3. In germline, CDR1 is MGHRA, CDR2 YSYEKL.

The chain's CDR3 is CATSRPRGDQVEQYF. CDR3 nucleotide sequence: TGTGCCACCAGCAGGCCCCGGGGGGACCAGGTCGAGCAGTACTTC. The J gene is TRBJ2-7, the V gene TRBV15, with TRBD2 matching over 7 bases. This CDR3 is built from 15 residues. CDR1 is LNHNV and CDR2 is YYDKDF in the germline V gene (reference sequence). Trimming at V came to 3 bases and at J to 6 bases, leaving 11 bases not matched to a gene.

About this clone itself: It is likely a read error, because the conserved phenylalanine at the end of the CDR3 is missing. V is TRBV4-1 and J is TRBJ1-1; TRBD1 might be the D (6 bases). V lost 2 bases and J lost 8, with 9 bases in between. CDR3 length: 12 residues. Germline V gene sequence: CDR1 MGHRA, CDR2 YSYEKL. Here the CDR3 DNA reads TGCGCCAGCAGCCAACCGGGACAAGAAGCTTTCCTT. As protein: CASSQPGQEAFL.

CDR3 loop: CASSKTGDTDTQYF. The DNA of the CDR3 is TGTGCCAGCTCAAAGACAGGAGACACAGATACGCAGTATTTT. The chain employs TRBV18 and TRBJ2-3; TRBD1 might be the D (6 bases). V was shortened by 5 bases and J by 2 bases, with 11 bases between the two germline ends. The CDR3 sequence is 14 residues long. Germline CDR1 and CDR2: KGHSH and LQKENI.

Only a few counts were recorded for this clone. The gene calls are TRBV4-1 and TRBJ1-3, with D unclear. V lost 2 bases and J lost 0, with 8 bases in between. The V gene's germline CDR1 is MGHRA and CDR2 YSYEKL. CDR3 length: 15 residues. In DNA form, the CDR3 reads TGCGCCAGCAGCCAACCCCGATCCTCTGGAAACACCATATATTTT. Its protein product is CASSQPRSSGNTIYF.

This clone was seen a handful of times. The chain recombines TRBV30 with TRBJ2-4, with a weak D call TRBD1 (5 bases). Trimming stripped 6 bases from V and 6 bases from J, with 24 bases between. Germline assignment: CDR1 GTSNPN and CDR2 SVGIG (reference sequence). The CDR3 contains 16 residues. Here the CDR3 reads CACAQGGRLQGNIQYF. The DNA for the CDR3 is TGTGCCTGCGCCCAGGGTGGCCGCCTCCAGGGAAACATTCAGTACTTC.

The chain couples TRBV9 to TRBJ2-1; the D gene is possibly TRBD2 (5 bases). From germline, CDR1 is SGDLS and CDR2 YYNGEE. The CDR3 runs 16 residues. V lost 0 bases and J lost 0, with 10 bases in between. The CDR3 DNA reads as TGTGCCAGCAGCGTAGGTGACTATAGCTCCTACAATGAGCAGTTCTTC. Its translation: CASSVGDYSSYNEQFF.

The CDR3 spells CASRGLAGFTDTQYF. DNA of the CDR3: TGTGCCAGCAGGGGACTAGCGGGCTTCACAGATACGCAGTATTTT. This chain uses TRBV6-1 with TRBJ2-3, with 12 bases that match TRBD2. Germline V gene data show CDR1 as MNHNS and CDR2 as SASEGT. The V gene end was trimmed by 6 bases and the J gene end by 2 bases; junction bases not matched to a gene: 3. The CDR3 runs to 15 residues.

Details on this clone: At one boundary the junction diverges from the germline segment, which might be a read error. This chain uses TRBV7-7 with TRBJ2-5; the D is unclear. The CDR3 consists of 13 residues. The germline V gene has CDR1 SSHAT and CDR2 FNYEAQ (reference sequence). The chain's CDR3 is CASSTDGRETQYF. DNA for the CDR3: TGTGCTAGCAGCACGGACGGAAGGGAGACCCAGTACTTC.

The chain uses TRBV7-9 and TRBJ1-6; D gene uncertain. CDR1 is SEHNR, CDR2 FQNEAQ, per germline (reference sequence). V was pared by 1 base and J by 8 bases, with 6 bases between. There are 13 residues in the CDR3. The CDR3 loop reads CASSLEVDSPLHF. In nucleotides, the CDR3 is TGTGCCAGCAGCTTAGAGGTGGATTCACCCCTCCACTTT.

The count of this clone is one. V is TRBV5-1 and J is TRBJ1-2; the D is unclear. This CDR3 spans 14 amino acids. Trimming removed 1 base at V and 2 bases at J, with 9 bases between. Germline V gene sequence: CDR1 SGHRS, CDR2 YFSETQ. CDR3 sequence reads: CASSLSGNNYGYTF. CDR3 DNA sequence: TGCGCCAGCAGCTTGTCTGGGAACAACTATGGCTACACCTTC.

In this sample, this clone turned up a few times. The chain carries TRBV5-1 and TRBJ2-7; D remains ambiguous. Deletions cut 0 bases from V and 3 bases from J, with 7 bases between. In germline, CDR1 is SGHRS, CDR2 YFSETQ. The CDR3 spans 13 residues. The CDR3, as DNA: TGCGCCAGCAGCTTGGATCCGAACTACGAGCAGTACTTC. This encodes CASSLDPNYEQYF.

The chain carries TRBV5-6 and TRBJ1-2; D ambiguous. Germline loops: CDR1 SGHDT, CDR2 YYEEEE. The ends were cut back, 4 bases at V and 2 bases at J, with 15 bases in the middle. The CDR3 length is 15 residues. This chain's CDR3 is CASSAYGGFNYGYTF. The CDR3 DNA follows: TGTGCCAGCAGCGCATACGGAGGCTTCAACTATGGCTACACCTTC.

The chain couples TRBV29-1 to TRBJ2-7; D remains unclear. The CDR3 totals 11 residues. Trimming left V 4 bases short and J 2 bases short, with 6 bases between. The germline V gene encodes CDR1 SQVTM and CDR2 ANQGSEA. CDR3 loop: CSVGTPYEQYF. The CDR3 DNA follows: TGCAGCGTTGGAACCCCCTACGAGCAGTACTTC.

V is TRBV19 and J is TRBJ2-7; TRBD1 agrees at 8 bases. The CDR3 runs to 15 residues. Looked up from germline, CDR1 is LNHDA and CDR2 is SQIVND (reference sequence). V shed 4 bases and J 2 bases; nucleotides not matched to a gene: 7. The CDR3 loop reads CASSTGGQGAYEQYF. CDR3 bases: TGTGCCAGTAGTACCGGAGGACAGGGAGCCTACGAGCAGTACTTC.

Only one count was recorded for this clone. V gene TRBV18 combines with J gene TRBJ2-1, with 9 bases matching TRBD2. The germline V gene encodes CDR1 KGHSH and CDR2 LQKENI. The CDR3 totals 13 residues. J lost 13 bases, V lost 3 bases, and 7 bases had no gene match. The CDR3 is CASSPKGLASQFF. In DNA, the CDR3 is TGTGCCAGCTCACCCAAGGGACTAGCTAGTCAGTTCTTC.

The V gene is TRBV27, the J gene TRBJ1-1; D ambiguous. Per germline, CDR1 MNHEY and CDR2 SMNVEV (reference sequence). Between the trimmed V and J ends, which lost 5 bases and 5 bases, there was a span of 12 bases. The CDR3 covers 13 residues. The CDR3 DNA is TGTGCCAGCAGTCCGCACAAACGAACTGAAGCTTTCTTT. Its protein is CASSPHKRTEAFF.

This clone was detected once. The V call is TRBV27, the J call TRBJ2-5; TRBD1 matches at 9 bases. V lost 3 bases, J lost 7 bases, and 12 bases stayed unmatched. The germline gives CDR1 MNHEY, CDR2 SMNVEV (reference sequence). The CDR3 contains 16 residues. Written as DNA, the CDR3 is TGTGCCAGCAGTTTGGTACAGGGGGCGCGAGGGGGGACCCAGTACTTC. Translating it yields CASSLVQGARGGTQYF.

The chain uses TRBV29-1 and TRBJ1-2, with D uncertain. Trimming shortened V by 4 bases and J by 7 bases, and 1 base separated the two germline ends. Germline V gives CDR1 SQVTM, CDR2 ANQGSEA. The CDR3 runs 8 residues. CDR3: CSVAGYTF. CDR3 DNA sequence: TGCAGCGTTGCTGGCTACACCTTC.

This clone was recorded a few times. This rearrangement joins TRBV9 to TRBJ1-1; D ambiguous. Trimming pared 1 base from V and 1 base from J, leaving 8 bases between. The CDR3 loop spans 14 amino acids. Germline-derived CDR1 and CDR2 are SGDLS and YYNGEE. The CDR3 protein is CASSVRTSNTEAFF. CDR3 bases: TGTGCCAGCAGCGTACGGACTTCGAACACTGAAGCTTTCTTT.

The count of this clone is one. V is TRBV29-1 and J is TRBJ2-3; no clear D. The CDR3 is 13 residues long. The ends were cut back, 4 bases at V and 3 bases at J, with 11 bases in the middle. The V gene's germline CDR1 is SQVTM and CDR2 ANQGSEA. The CDR3: CSVVGTFTDTQYF. The DNA of the CDR3 is TGCAGCGTTGTTGGCACCTTTACAGATACGCAGTATTTT.

CDR3 coding DNA: TGTGCCAGCAGATCACCGCTGGGGGGTTACTATGGCTACACCTTC. Translation gives CASRSPLGGYYGYTF. V gene TRBV27 combines with J gene TRBJ1-2, with D tentatively TRBD1 (5 bases). The CDR3 extends over 15 amino acids. Germline CDR1 and CDR2: MNHEY and SMNVEV (reference sequence). V was trimmed by 6 bases and J by 3 bases, leaving 17 bases between them.

V gene TRBV10-3 combines with J gene TRBJ1-2; D is unclear. Germline V gene sequence: CDR1 ENHRY, CDR2 SYGVKD. Trimming stripped 8 bases from V and 6 bases from J, with 10 bases between. CDR3 length equals 11 residues. This CDR3 reads CAIGPGDGYTF. As DNA, the CDR3 is TGTGCCATCGGACCAGGAGATGGCTACACCTTC.

J is TRBJ1-1 and V is TRBV7-2; D gene unclear. Deletions cut 3 bases from V and 0 bases from J, with 5 bases between. CDR3 length: 13 amino acids. Germline V gives CDR1 SGHTA, CDR2 FQGNSA. The CDR3 region is CASSFIMNTEAFF. The DNA for the CDR3 is TGTGCCAGCAGCTTTATCATGAACACTGAAGCTTTCTTT.